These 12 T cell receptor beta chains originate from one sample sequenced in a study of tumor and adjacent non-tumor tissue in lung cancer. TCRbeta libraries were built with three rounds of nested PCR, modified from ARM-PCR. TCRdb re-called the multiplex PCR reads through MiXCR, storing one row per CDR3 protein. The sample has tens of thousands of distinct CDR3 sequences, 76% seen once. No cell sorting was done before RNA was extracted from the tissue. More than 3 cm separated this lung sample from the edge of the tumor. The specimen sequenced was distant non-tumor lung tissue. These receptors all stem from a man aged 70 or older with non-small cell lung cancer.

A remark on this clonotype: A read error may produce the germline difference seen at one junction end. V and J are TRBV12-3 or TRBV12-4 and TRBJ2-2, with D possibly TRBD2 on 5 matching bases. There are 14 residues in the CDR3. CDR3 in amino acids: CASTLMLNTGGLFF. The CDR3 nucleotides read TGTGCCAGCACTTTAATGCTAAACACCGGAGGGCTGTTTTTT.

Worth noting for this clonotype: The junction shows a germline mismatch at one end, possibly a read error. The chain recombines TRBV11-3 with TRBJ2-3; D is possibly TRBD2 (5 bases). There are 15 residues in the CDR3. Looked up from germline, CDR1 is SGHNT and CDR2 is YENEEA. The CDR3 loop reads CANTRREVSTQTQYF. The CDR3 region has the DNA TGTGCCAACACCCGTCGGGAAGTAAGCACACAAACGCAGTACTTT.

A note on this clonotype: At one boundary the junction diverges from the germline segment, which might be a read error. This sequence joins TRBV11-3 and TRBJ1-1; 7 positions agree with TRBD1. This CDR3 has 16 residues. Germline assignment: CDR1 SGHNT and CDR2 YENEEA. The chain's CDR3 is CASSFRDRILNTEASF. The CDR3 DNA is TGTGCCAGTAGCTTCCGGGACAGAATCCTAAACACTGAAGCTTCCTTT.

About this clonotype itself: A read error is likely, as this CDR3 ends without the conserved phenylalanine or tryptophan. CDR3 nucleotides: TGTGCCAGTAGTTACGGGGCTTGCACAGATACGCAGTATTCT. It specifies CASSYGACTDTQYS. The chain is built from TRBV6-2 or TRBV6-3 and TRBJ2-3; D is possibly TRBD1 or TRBD2 (5 bases each). The CDR3 consists of 14 residues. Germline-derived CDR1 and CDR2 are MNHEY and SVGEGT.

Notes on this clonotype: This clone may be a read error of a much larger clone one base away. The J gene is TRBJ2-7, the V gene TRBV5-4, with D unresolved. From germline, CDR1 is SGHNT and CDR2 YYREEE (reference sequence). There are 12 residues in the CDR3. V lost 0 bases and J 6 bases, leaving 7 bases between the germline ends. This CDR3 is CASSLDFCEQYF. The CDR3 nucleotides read TGTGCCAGCAGCTTGGACTTCTGCGAGCAGTACTTC.

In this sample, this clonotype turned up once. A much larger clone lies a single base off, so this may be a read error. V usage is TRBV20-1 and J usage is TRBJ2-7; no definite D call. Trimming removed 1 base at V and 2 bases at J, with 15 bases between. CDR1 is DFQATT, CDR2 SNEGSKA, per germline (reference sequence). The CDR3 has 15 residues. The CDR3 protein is CSARVQASQTYEQYF. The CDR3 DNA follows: TGCAGTGCTAGAGTTCAGGCCAGTCAAACCTACGAGCAGTACTTC.

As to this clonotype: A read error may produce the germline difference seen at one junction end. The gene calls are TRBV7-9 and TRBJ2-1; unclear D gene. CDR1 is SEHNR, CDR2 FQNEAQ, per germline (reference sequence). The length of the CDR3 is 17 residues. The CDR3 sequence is CASSEEQPLYSYNEQFF. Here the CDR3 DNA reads TGTGCCAGCAGCGAAGAACAGCCTCTTTACTCATACAATGAACAGTTCTTC.

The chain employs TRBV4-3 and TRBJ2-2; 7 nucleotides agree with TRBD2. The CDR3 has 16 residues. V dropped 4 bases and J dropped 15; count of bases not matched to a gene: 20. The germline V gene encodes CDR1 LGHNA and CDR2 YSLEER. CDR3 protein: CASSPITSRMLGGMFF. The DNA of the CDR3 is TGCGCCAGCAGCCCTATAACTAGCAGGATGCTGGGGGGGATGTTTTTT.

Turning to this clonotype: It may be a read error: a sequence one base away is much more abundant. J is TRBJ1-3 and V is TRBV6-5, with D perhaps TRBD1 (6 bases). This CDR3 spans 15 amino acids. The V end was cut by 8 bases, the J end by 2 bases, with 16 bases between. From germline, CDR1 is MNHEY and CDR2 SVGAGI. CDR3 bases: TGTGCCAGCCAACGGACAGCCTTCCCTGGAAACACCATATATTTT. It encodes CASQRTAFPGNTIYF.

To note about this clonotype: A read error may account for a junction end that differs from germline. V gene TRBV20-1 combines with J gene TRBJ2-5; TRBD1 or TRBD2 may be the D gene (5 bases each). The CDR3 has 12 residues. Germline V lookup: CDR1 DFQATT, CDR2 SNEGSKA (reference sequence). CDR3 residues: CSAGTELETQNF. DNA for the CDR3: TGCAGTGCAGGGACGGAGTTAGAGACCCAGAACTTC.

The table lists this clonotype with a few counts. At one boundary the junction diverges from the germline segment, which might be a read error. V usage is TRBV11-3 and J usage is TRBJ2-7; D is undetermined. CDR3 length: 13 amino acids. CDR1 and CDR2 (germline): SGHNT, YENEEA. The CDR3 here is CTRSSDVSYEQYF. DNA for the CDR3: TGTACCAGAAGCTCCGACGTATCCTACGAGCAGTACTTC.

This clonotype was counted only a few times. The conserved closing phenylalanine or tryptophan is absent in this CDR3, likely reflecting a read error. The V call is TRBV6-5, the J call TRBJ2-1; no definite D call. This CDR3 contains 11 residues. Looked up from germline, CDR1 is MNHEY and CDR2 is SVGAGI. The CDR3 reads CASNTGNEQFR. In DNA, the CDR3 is TGTGCGAGCAATACCGGGAATGAGCAGTTCCGC.